This TCR beta chain was recovered during a study of blood T cell repertoires in COVID-19. Study as a whole: Researchers got acute and convalescent COVID-19 samples from the United States, Italy and Spain. PBMCs, B-cell-depleted T cells, or T cells were the source of the cDNA or gDNA that made up the material.

The study drew participants aged roughly 18 to 95 years from around 24 US areas. Self-reported history from a screening survey and questionnaire set each donor's cohort. Libraries were prepared by immunoSEQ multiplex PCR; TCRdb keeps only in-frame clonotypes and omits some of them. The data show 220,000 or so clones, 84% seen once. The CDR3 sequence is 16 residues long. J was trimmed by 6 bases and V by 6 bases; bases with no gene match: 16. Germline V gene lookup returns CDR1 SNHLY and CDR2 FYNNEI. Sample: PBMCs or T cells enriched from blood (not recorded which). This sequence originates from a woman between 40 and 55 years old who had recovered from COVID-19. The rearrangement uses TRBV2 and TRBJ1-2; 7 nucleotides align to TRBD1. The CDR3 DNA reads TGTGCCAGCAGCGCAGGGGGAGGCAGGGGGTGGAATGGCTACACCTTC. Amino acid sequence: CASSAGGGRGWNGYTF.